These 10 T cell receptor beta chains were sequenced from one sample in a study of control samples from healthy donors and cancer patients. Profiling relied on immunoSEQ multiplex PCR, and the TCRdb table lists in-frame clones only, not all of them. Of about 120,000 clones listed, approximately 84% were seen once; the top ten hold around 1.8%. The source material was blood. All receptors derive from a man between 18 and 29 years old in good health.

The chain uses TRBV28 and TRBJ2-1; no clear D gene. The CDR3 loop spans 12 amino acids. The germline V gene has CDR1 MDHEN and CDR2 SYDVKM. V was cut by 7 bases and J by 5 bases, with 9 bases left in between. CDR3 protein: CASKSRDNEQFF. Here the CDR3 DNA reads TGTGCCAGCAAGAGTCGCGACAATGAGCAGTTCTTC.

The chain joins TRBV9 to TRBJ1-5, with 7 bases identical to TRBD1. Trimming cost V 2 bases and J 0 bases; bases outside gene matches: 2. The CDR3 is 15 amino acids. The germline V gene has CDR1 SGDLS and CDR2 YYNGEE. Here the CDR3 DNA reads TGTGCCAGCAGCGTCAGGGGGAGTAGCAATCAGCCCCAGCATTTT. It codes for CASSVRGSSNQPQHF.

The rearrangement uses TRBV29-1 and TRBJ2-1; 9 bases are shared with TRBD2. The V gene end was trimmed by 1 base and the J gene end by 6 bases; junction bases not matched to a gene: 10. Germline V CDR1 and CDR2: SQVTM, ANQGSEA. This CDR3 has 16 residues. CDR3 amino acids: CSVEGADSGRSNEQFF. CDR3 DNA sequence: TGCAGCGTTGAAGGGGCCGATAGCGGGAGAAGCAATGAGCAGTTCTTC.

CDR3 DNA: TGTGCCAGTAGTAACGGACTAGCGGGAGTTGTAGATACGCAGTATTTT. Amino acids: CASSNGLAGVVDTQYF. The chain joins TRBV19 to TRBJ2-3; 13 bases are a match to TRBD2. The CDR3 is 16 residues long. V trimming: 4 bases; J trimming: 5 bases; junction bases outside the gene matches: 6. The germline V gene has CDR1 LNHDA and CDR2 SQIVND (reference sequence).

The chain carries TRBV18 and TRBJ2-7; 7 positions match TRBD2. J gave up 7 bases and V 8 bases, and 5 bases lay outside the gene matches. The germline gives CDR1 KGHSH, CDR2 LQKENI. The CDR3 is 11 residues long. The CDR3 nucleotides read TGTGCCAGCCGGGGGGTCGGTGAGCAGTACTTC. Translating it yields CASRGVGEQYF.

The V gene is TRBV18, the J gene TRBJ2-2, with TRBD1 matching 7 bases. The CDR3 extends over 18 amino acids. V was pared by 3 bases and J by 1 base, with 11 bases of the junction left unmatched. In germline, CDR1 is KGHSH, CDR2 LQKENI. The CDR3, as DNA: TGTGCCAGCTCACCTCTCAATATAGGGACAGTGAACACCGGGGAGCTGTTTTTT. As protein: CASSPLNIGTVNTGELFF.

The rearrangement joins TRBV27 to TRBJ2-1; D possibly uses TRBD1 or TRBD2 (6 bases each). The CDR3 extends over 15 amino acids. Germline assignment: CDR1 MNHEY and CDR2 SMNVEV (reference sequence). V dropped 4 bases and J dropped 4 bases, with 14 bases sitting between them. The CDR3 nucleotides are TGTGCCAGCAGTTCGCTCGGGGGCCTTTACAATGAGCAGTTCTTC. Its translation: CASSSLGGLYNEQFF.

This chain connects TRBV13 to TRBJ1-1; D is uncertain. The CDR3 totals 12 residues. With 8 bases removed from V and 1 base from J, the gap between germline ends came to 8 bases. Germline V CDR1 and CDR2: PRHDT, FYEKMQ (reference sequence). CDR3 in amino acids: CASVLGNTEAFF. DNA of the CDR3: TGTGCCAGCGTTCTAGGGAACACTGAAGCTTTCTTT.

The CDR3: CASSFAGRTEAFF. The CDR3 nucleotides are TGTGCCAGCAGCTTCGCTGGGAGGACTGAAGCTTTCTTT. V usage is TRBV5-4 and J usage is TRBJ1-1; D not certain. V was clipped by 2 bases and J by 5 bases, with 10 bases between them. This CDR3 has 13 residues. Germline V gene data show CDR1 as SGHNT and CDR2 as YYREEE (reference sequence). The whole variable domain, filled in from reference TRBV5-4 and TRBJ1-1, reads ETGVTQSPTHLIKTRGQQVTLRCSSQSGHNTVSWYQQALGQGPQFIFQYYREEENGRGNFPPRFSGLQFPNYSSELNVNALELDDSALYLCASSFAGRTEAFFGQGTRLTVV.

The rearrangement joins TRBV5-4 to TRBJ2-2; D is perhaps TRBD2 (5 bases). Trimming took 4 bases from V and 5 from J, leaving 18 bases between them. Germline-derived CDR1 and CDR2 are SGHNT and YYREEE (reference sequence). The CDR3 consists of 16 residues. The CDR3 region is CASSPGFGRGTGELFF. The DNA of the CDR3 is TGTGCCAGCAGCCCCGGATTCGGGCGAGGGACCGGGGAGCTGTTTTTT.